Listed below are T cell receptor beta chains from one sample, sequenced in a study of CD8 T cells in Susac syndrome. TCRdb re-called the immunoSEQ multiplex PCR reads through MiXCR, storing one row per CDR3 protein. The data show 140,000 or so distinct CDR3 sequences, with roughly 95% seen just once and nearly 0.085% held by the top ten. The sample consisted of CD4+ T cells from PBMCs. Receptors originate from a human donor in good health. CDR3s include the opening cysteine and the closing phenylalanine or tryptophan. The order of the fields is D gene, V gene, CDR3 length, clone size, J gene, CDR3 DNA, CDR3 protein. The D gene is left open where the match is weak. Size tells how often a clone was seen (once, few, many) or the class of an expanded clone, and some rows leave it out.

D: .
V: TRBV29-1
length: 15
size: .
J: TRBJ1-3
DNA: TGCAGCGTAGCAGAGGGTGCTTTCTCTGGAAACACCATATATTTT
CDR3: CSVAEGAFSGNTIYF

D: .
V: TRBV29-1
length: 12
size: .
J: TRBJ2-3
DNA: TGCAGCGTTGAAAACAACCCAGATACGCAGTATTTT
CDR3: CSVENNPDTQYF

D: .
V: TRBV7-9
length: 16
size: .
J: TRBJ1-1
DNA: TGTGCCAGCAGCCAAGATCCAGGGGACATGAACACTGAAGCTTTCTTT
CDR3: CASSQDPGDMNTEAFF

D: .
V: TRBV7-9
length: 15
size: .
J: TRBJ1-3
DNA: TGTGCCAGCAGCTCCCCCGGGGAGCCTGGAAACACCATATATTTT
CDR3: CASSSPGEPGNTIYF

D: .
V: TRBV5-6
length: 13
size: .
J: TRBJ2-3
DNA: TGTGCCAGCAGTTTCTCGGGCCCAGATACGCAGTATTTT
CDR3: CASSFSGPDTQYF

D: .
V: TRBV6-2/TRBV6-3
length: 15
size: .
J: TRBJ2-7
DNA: TGTGCCAGCAGACCCTCCGGGACACCGGTCCACGAGCAGTACTTC
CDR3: CASRPSGTPVHEQYF

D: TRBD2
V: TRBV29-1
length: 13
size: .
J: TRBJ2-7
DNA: TGCAGCGTTGGGTGGGGGGGCTCCTACGAGCAGTACTTC
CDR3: CSVGWGGSYEQYF

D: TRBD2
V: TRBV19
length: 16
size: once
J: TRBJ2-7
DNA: TGTGCCAGTAGTAGAAGGACTAGCGGTTTATCCTACGAGCAGTACTTC
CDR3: CASSRRTSGLSYEQYF

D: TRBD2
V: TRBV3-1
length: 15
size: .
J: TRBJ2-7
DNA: TGTGCCAGCAGCCAATCGGCTAGCGGAAGTGTGGAGCAGTACTTC
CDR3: CASSQSASGSVEQYF

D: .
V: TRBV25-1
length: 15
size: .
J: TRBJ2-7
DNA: TGTGCCAGCAGTATCCGGGGCAGGGGTAGAGACGAGCAGTACTTC
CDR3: CASSIRGRGRDEQYF